This T cell receptor (beta chain) was retrieved from a study of CD8+CD57+ T cells in acquired aplastic anemia. Study as a whole: Mean yield of DNA from sorted CD4+ and CD8+ cells was 3 to 3.5 ug.

Genomic DNA acted as the template from which TCR beta VDJ combination and CDR3 sequence profiling were carried out. Via MiXCR, TCRdb re-called the reads, giving one row per CDR3 protein. The repertoire holds fewer than 300,000 distinct CDR3 sequences, with roughly 82% as singletons. Remarks on this clonotype: The antigen is unknown.

This CDR3 spans 16 amino acids. Germline V gene data show CDR1 as SGHRS and CDR2 as YFSETQ. J was trimmed by 1 base and V by 0 bases; bases with no gene match: 3. Notes on the study in general: Patients and controls turned out to have 25 to 30 CD8+ CDR3 sequences in common. CD8+ Simpson's diversity did not differ significantly between patients and controls.

Sequencing was done on patients that had shown CD8+CD57+ cell expansion by flow cytometry. Patients had not yet gotten any therapy when their blood was taken for sampling. This sequence originates from a human donor with aplastic anemia. Sequenced sample: sorted CD4+, CD8+, or CD8+CD57+ T cells (not recorded which) from PBMCs. The rearrangement uses TRBV5-1 and TRBJ2-2; 7 nucleotides line up with TRBD2. The CDR3 DNA follows: TGCGCCAGCAGCTTGGAGGCGGGGGTGAACACCGGGGAGCTGTTTTTT. Amino acids: CASSLEAGVNTGELFF.